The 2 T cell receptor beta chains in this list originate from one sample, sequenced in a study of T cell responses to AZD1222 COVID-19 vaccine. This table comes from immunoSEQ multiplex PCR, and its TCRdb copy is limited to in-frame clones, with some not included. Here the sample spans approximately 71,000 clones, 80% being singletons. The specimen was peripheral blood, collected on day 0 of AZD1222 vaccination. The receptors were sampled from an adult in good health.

The CDR3 sequence is CSHRDRARLDTF. For the CDR3, the DNA is TGTTCCCACCGGGACAGGGCCAGGTTAGACACCTTC. The chain links TRBV5-3 to TRBJ1-2; the match to TRBD1 covers 9 bases. TRBV5-3 is flagged as an ORF with uncertain function. The CDR3 runs to 12 residues.

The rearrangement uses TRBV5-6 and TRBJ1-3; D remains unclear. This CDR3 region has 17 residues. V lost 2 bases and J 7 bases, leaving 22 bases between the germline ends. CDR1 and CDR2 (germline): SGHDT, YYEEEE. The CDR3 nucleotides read TGTGCCAGCAGCTTTGCGGGCCCCGGACGGCGGAGGAACACCATATATTTT. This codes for CASSFAGPGRRRNTIYF.